This T cell receptor (beta chain) was profiled in a study of metastatic and nonmetastatic thyroid tumors. Turning to the study itself: Comparative analysis of repertoires was undertaken across blood and tumor or nodule tissue obtained from malignant and benign thyroid patients. Study-wide results and caveats: It was reportedly found that TCR beta diversity was significantly higher in malignant thyroid tumors than in benign nodules, a difference seen in both blood and tumor samples.

There were no patients who had received any treatment before thyroid surgery. Ten or more counts support this clone. The antigen is undetermined. In the original workflow: A classifier for distant metastasis in papillary thyroid cancer was constructed using CDR3 differences observed across clinicopathological groups. TCRdb re-called clones via MiXCR from the PCR reads. TCRdb, rather than the study authors, made the V and J calls. The sample holds more than 85,000 clones, around 7.8% seen once. The sample comprised blood. This TCR derives from a female donor with papillary thyroid cancer or a benign thyroid nodule (not recorded which). Some clones in this sample may be carry-over from other donors' samples.

Here the CDR3 reads CASSYLGATSTDTQYF. The CDR3 DNA reads TGTGCCAGCAGTTACCTGGGGGCGACTAGCACAGATACGCAGTATTTT. The chain carries TRBV6-6 and TRBJ2-3, with D perhaps matching TRBD1 (6 bases). The germline V and J ends were trimmed by 2 bases and 0 bases, with 12 bases remaining between them. Looked up from germline, CDR1 is MNHNY and CDR2 is SVGAGI (reference sequence). This CDR3 contains 16 residues.